This T cell receptor beta chain was captured by sequencing in a study of blood T cell repertoires in COVID-19 (dated by TCRdb to between 2020 and 2021). Regarding the complete study: Samples from collaborators originated in the United States, Italy and Spain and spanned both the acute and convalescent phases of COVID-19. Where HLA class I and class II types were available, the types were taken from metadata supplied by the sample provider, not from assay-based typing. A freely available public database, intended as a resource for researchers studying the immune response to SARS-CoV-2, is where the repertoires were released. The dataset comprised deeply sampled blood TCRbeta repertoires from subjects exposed to, actively infected with, or recovered from COVID-19. Samples were obtained from the ongoing ImmuneRACE study (first 160 participants) and from 1,254 subjects provided by 6 global collaborators. Sample metadata almost always included a de-identified subject ID, COVID-19 status, age in years and sex. The material from the prospective study consisted of cDNA or gDNA derived from T cells, B-cell-depleted T cells, or PBMCs. Results the study describes overall, beyond this receptor: The amount of clinical and demographic metadata varied by source and participant and was provided uncurated.

About this clone itself: Its antigen has not been determined. Per-nucleotide qualities are absent, and no much larger clonotype sits a single base away.

TCRbeta CDR3 regions were amplified from genomic DNA by means of the immunoSEQ Assay, a bias-controlled multiplex PCR. Under the source paper's analysis protocol: The number of nucleated cells in each sample was estimated from the amplification of reference gene primers within the assay. Sequence reads were collapsed and filtered to measure the absolute abundance of every unique TCRbeta CDR3 rearrangement. For each sample, productive Simpson clonality was calculated as the square root of Simpson's diversity index over productive rearrangements. TCRdb took over this immuneACCESS table, retaining in-frame rearrangements with V and J assigned. Such tables are incomplete; in checked studies, under half of the missing clones stem from an unresolved V gene, and the remainder is unexplained. The DNA gave D and trimming, while V, J and clone size come from that table. The sample includes 150,000 or so clones, with about 84% observed a single time. The ten largest clones add up to about 5.8% of the sample.

Participants in the prospective study were aged about 18 to 95 years, lived in approximately 26 United States geographic areas, and enrolled through a virtual design. In the prospective study, cohorts were assigned on the basis of participant-reported clinical history obtained from a screening survey and a study questionnaire. Each participant in the prospective study had whole blood, serum and a nasopharyngeal or oropharyngeal swab collected by mobile phlebotomists. Additional blood draws and questionnaires over a 2-month period could optionally be provided by prospective study participants. Before DNA extraction, blood samples from the prospective study were shipped at room temperature or frozen. Counted from cysteine to phenylalanine, this CDR3 has 15 amino acids. Here the CDR3 DNA is all that survives: 45 bases in frame from base 1. V was cut back by 8 bases and J by 0 bases, leaving a gap of 11 bases between them. The germline V gene gives CDR1 as SNHLY and CDR2 as FYNNEI.

The chain uses TRBV2 and TRBJ2-6; the D region possibly corresponds to TRBD1 (5 bases align). Sequencing was carried out using PBMCs or T cells enriched from blood (not recorded which). The clonotype was recovered from a woman between 40 and 55 years old with acute COVID-19. The base sequence is TGTGCCAGCTGGGGCCTAGGCTCTGGGGCCAACGTCCTGACTTTC. It specifies CASWGLGSGANVLTF.